Listed below are T cell receptor beta chains from one sample, sequenced in a study of PD-L1 blockade in urothelial cancer. Libraries were prepared by immunoSEQ multiplex PCR; TCRdb keeps only in-frame clonotypes and omits some of them. Among approximately 110,000 clones, 85% to 95% were seen once, and the ten largest hold around 4%. This specimen consisted of PBMCs, obtained around atezolizumab (anti-PD-L1) treatment. These receptors all come from a man in his fifties or sixties with urothelial cancer. The CDR3 runs from the conserved cysteine through the conserved F or W. Fields, in order: CDR3 protein, CDR3 DNA, J gene, V gene, D gene, clone size. A D gene is named only where the DNA matches it firmly. A row's size may be missing; if present it is once, few, many or a size class.

CDR3: CASSYREDTEAFF
DNA: TGTGCCAGCAGCTACAGGGAGGACACTGAAGCTTTCTTT
J: TRBJ1-1
V: TRBV6-5
D: NA
size: NA

CDR3: CASSAGEQETQYF
DNA: TGTGCCAGCAGCGCAGGGGAACAAGAGACCCAGTACTTC
J: TRBJ2-5
V: TRBV9
D: NA
size: NA

CDR3: CASSPPAGPETQYF
DNA: TGTGCCAGCTCACCGCCGGCGGGGCCGGAGACCCAGTACTTC
J: TRBJ2-5
V: TRBV18
D: NA
size: once

CDR3: CASRPTGGHGYTF
DNA: TGTGCCAGCAGACCTACAGGGGGACATGGCTACACCTTC
J: TRBJ1-2
V: TRBV27
D: TRBD1
size: NA

CDR3: CAIDPPRQGWYNEQFF
DNA: TGTGCCATCGATCCCCCTAGACAGGGGTGGTACAATGAGCAGTTCTTC
J: TRBJ2-1
V: TRBV27
D: TRBD1
size: NA

CDR3: CASSYDIEPVYEQYF
DNA: TGTGCCAGCAGCTATGATATCGAGCCGGTTTACGAGCAGTACTTC
J: TRBJ2-7
V: TRBV7-9
D: NA
size: NA

CDR3: CASSLAEPSYEQYF
DNA: TGTGCCAGCAGCTTAGCGGAGCCCTCCTACGAGCAGTACTTC
J: TRBJ2-7
V: TRBV7-9
D: NA
size: NA

CDR3: CASSLPGQGGDYGYTF
DNA: TGTGCCAGCAGCTTACCGGGACAGGGGGGAGACTATGGCTACACCTTC
J: TRBJ1-2
V: TRBV28
D: TRBD1
size: NA

CDR3: CASSEGGYNTGELFF
DNA: TGTGCCAGCAGTGAGGGGGGTTACAACACCGGGGAGCTGTTTTTT
J: TRBJ2-2
V: TRBV2
D: NA
size: NA

CDR3: CASSLRQGYEQYF
DNA: TGTGCCAGCAGTTTAAGGCAGGGTTACGAGCAGTACTTC
J: TRBJ2-7
V: TRBV27
D: NA
size: NA

CDR3: CASSQQGLNSPLHF
DNA: TGTGCCAGCTCACAACAGGGGCTGAATTCACCCCTCCACTTT
J: TRBJ1-6
V: TRBV18
D: TRBD1
size: NA

CDR3: CATDGITDTQYF
DNA: TGTGCCACCGACGGGATCACAGATACGCAGTATTTT
J: TRBJ2-3
V: TRBV27
D: NA
size: NA

CDR3: CASSLTSGSNEQYF
DNA: TGCGCCAGCAGCTTGACTAGCGGGAGCAACGAGCAGTACTTC
J: TRBJ2-7
V: TRBV5-1
D: TRBD2
size: NA

CDR3: CASRRASGGATQETQYF
DNA: TGTGCCAGCAGACGCGCAAGCGGGGGGGCCACACAAGAGACCCAGTACTTC
J: TRBJ2-5
V: TRBV11-2
D: TRBD2
size: NA

CDR3: CASSAGTSGSRRYNEQFF
DNA: TGTGCCAGCAGCGCAGGGACTAGCGGGAGTAGGAGGTACAATGAGCAGTTCTTC
J: TRBJ2-1
V: TRBV9
D: TRBD2
size: NA

CDR3: CASSDPQESRYGYTF
DNA: TGTGCCAGCAGTGATCCCCAGGAATCGCGCTATGGCTACACCTTC
J: TRBJ1-2
V: TRBV2
D: NA
size: NA

CDR3: CASSRPGPGVEQYF
DNA: TGTGCCAGCAGTCGACCGGGACCAGGGGTGGAGCAGTACTTC
J: TRBJ2-7
V: TRBV6-5
D: NA
size: NA

CDR3: CASSQEGSSTYEQYF
DNA: TGTGCCAGCAGCCAAGAAGGGAGTAGTACCTACGAGCAGTACTTC
J: TRBJ2-7
V: TRBV4-2
D: NA
size: NA

CDR3: CASSAAGTSGVTQYF
DNA: TGTGCCAGCAGCGCCGCCGGGACTAGCGGCGTGACCCAGTACTTC
J: TRBJ2-5
V: TRBV7-6
D: TRBD2
size: NA

CDR3: CASSPEPDSYSNQPQHF
DNA: TGTGCCAGCTCACCGGAGCCGGACAGCTATAGCAATCAGCCCCAGCATTTT
J: TRBJ1-5
V: TRBV18
D: NA
size: once

CDR3: CASIGLAGTDTQYF
DNA: TGTGCCAGCATAGGACTAGCAGGCACAGATACGCAGTATTTT
J: TRBJ2-3
V: TRBV28
D: TRBD2
size: NA

CDR3: CASSVARVDQPQHF
DNA: TGTGCCAGCAGCGTAGCCAGGGTGGATCAGCCCCAGCATTTT
J: TRBJ1-5
V: TRBV9
D: NA
size: NA

CDR3: CASFSSGDPTGNEQFF
DNA: TGTGCCAGTTTTTCAAGCGGGGACCCTACTGGCAATGAGCAGTTCTTC
J: TRBJ2-1
V: TRBV6-6
D: TRBD2
size: NA

CDR3: CSGSQEVGNLGYGYTF
DNA: TGCAGCGGAAGTCAAGAGGTTGGCAATTTAGGCTATGGCTACACCTTC
J: TRBJ1-2
V: TRBV29-1
D: NA
size: NA

CDR3: CARLYPGAEDYEQYF
DNA: TGTGCCAGATTATATCCAGGGGCCGAGGACTACGAGCAGTACTTC
J: TRBJ2-7
V: TRBV11-2
D: NA
size: NA

CDR3: CASSQKGYGYTF
DNA: TGCGCCAGCAGTCAGAAGGGGTATGGCTACACCTTC
J: TRBJ1-2
V: TRBV23-1
D: NA
size: NA

CDR3: CASSPPSSSYNEQFF
DNA: TGTGCCAGCAGCCCCCCTTCTAGCTCCTACAATGAGCAGTTCTTC
J: TRBJ2-1
V: TRBV7-2
D: NA
size: NA

CDR3: CAISGRDRENEQYF
DNA: TGTGCCATCAGTGGCCGGGACAGGGAAAACGAGCAGTACTTC
J: TRBJ2-7
V: TRBV10-3
D: TRBD1
size: NA

CDR3: CASRTDRSNSPLHF
DNA: TGTGCCAGCAGGACGGACAGGTCCAATTCACCCCTCCACTTT
J: TRBJ1-6
V: TRBV2
D: TRBD1
size: few

CDR3: CASSKGAESTEAFF
DNA: TGTGCCAGCAGTAAGGGGGCAGAGAGCACTGAAGCTTTCTTT
J: TRBJ1-1
V: TRBV2
D: TRBD1
size: NA

CDR3: CASSLGRGAGNYNEQFF
DNA: TGTGCCAGCAGCTTGGGCCGGGGAGCGGGAAATTACAATGAGCAGTTCTTC
J: TRBJ2-1
V: TRBV5-4
D: TRBD2
size: NA

CDR3: CASSAGRRNEKLFF
DNA: TGTGCCAGCAGCGCCGGTCGCCGAAATGAAAAACTGTTTTTT
J: TRBJ1-4
V: TRBV7-9
D: NA
size: NA

CDR3: CASSLNPGTEAFF
DNA: TGTGCCAGCAGCTTGAATCCGGGCACTGAAGCTTTCTTT
J: TRBJ1-1
V: TRBV5-8
D: NA
size: once

CDR3: CSVEGTGGYGYTF
DNA: TGCAGCGTTGAAGGGACAGGGGGGTATGGCTACACCTTC
J: TRBJ1-2
V: TRBV29-1
D: TRBD1
size: NA

CDR3: CASSQGAGLGADTQYF
DNA: TGTGCCAGCAGCCAAGGGGCTGGGCTTGGCGCAGATACGCAGTATTTT
J: TRBJ2-3
V: TRBV7-2
D: NA
size: few

CDR3: CASSLGHTSDTQYF
DNA: TGTGCCAGCAGTCTAGGACACACTTCAGATACGCAGTATTTT
J: TRBJ2-3
V: TRBV7-3
D: NA
size: NA

CDR3: CASSLVGGEEAKNIQYF
DNA: TGTGCCAGCAGCTTAGTAGGCGGAGAAGAGGCCAAAAACATTCAGTACTTC
J: TRBJ2-4
V: TRBV11-2
D: NA
size: NA

CDR3: CASSIRRTDTEAFF
DNA: TGTGCCAGTAGTATACGCCGGACTGACACTGAAGCTTTCTTT
J: TRBJ1-1
V: TRBV19
D: NA
size: NA

CDR3: CASSADSYGYTF
DNA: TGTGCCAGCAGCGCGGACAGTTATGGCTACACCTTC
J: TRBJ1-2
V: TRBV7-2
D: NA
size: NA

CDR3: CASSHTWGGSTGELFF
DNA: TGTGCCAGCAGCCATACGTGGGGGGGAAGCACCGGGGAGCTGTTTTTT
J: TRBJ2-2
V: TRBV14
D: TRBD2
size: NA

CDR3: CAREEQESRSPLHF
DNA: TGTGCCAGGGAGGAGCAGGAGAGCCGCTCACCCCTCCACTTT
J: TRBJ1-6
V: TRBV5-3
D: NA
size: NA

CDR3: CASSLRGWDEQYF
DNA: TGTGCCAGCAGCTTAAGAGGGTGGGACGAGCAGTACTTC
J: TRBJ2-7
V: TRBV7-3
D: NA
size: NA

CDR3: CASSGDRREKLFF
DNA: TGTGCCAGCAGCGGGGACAGGAGGGAAAAACTGTTTTTT
J: TRBJ1-4
V: TRBV5-5
D: TRBD1
size: NA

CDR3: CASSIPGQGPYNEQFF
DNA: TGTGCCAGCAGCATCCCGGGACAGGGACCCTACAATGAGCAGTTCTTC
J: TRBJ2-1
V: TRBV5-6
D: TRBD1
size: once

CDR3: CASSPGTGVETQYF
DNA: TGCGCCAGCAGCCCGGGGACAGGGGTAGAGACCCAGTACTTC
J: TRBJ2-5
V: TRBV5-1
D: TRBD1
size: NA

CDR3: CASSTGGLAGGETQYF
DNA: TGTGCCAGCAGCACCGGTGGACTAGCGGGAGGAGAGACCCAGTACTTC
J: TRBJ2-5
V: TRBV5-4
D: TRBD2
size: NA

CDR3: CASSSKTRTISGANVLTF
DNA: TGTGCCAGCAGTTCGAAAACTAGGACCATCTCTGGGGCCAACGTCCTGACTTTC
J: TRBJ2-6
V: TRBV27
D: NA
size: NA

CDR3: CASSSEGQIYNEQFF
DNA: TGCGCCAGCAGCTCGGAGGGACAGATCTACAATGAGCAGTTCTTC
J: TRBJ2-1
V: TRBV5-1
D: NA
size: NA